This TCR beta chain was identified during a study of identical twins. MiXCR was run by TCRdb on the 5' RACE reads, yielding one entry per CDR3 protein. In the table there are 1.5 million to 2 million distinct CDR3 sequences, roughly a third of which are singletons. V lost 10 bases to trimming and J lost 4 bases, with 13 bases between them. Germline V gene lookup returns CDR1 WNHNN and CDR2 SYGVQD (reference sequence). CDR3 length: 13 residues. Source material: cord blood. This receptor was taken from a newborn girl in good health. This rearrangement joins TRBV10-1 to TRBJ1-4; D not resolved. CDR3: CAISRSGNEKLFF. CDR3 nucleotides: TGCGCCATCTCAAGGTCGGGTAATGAAAAACTGTTTTTT.